This is a list of T cell receptor beta chains from one sample in a study of CD8+ T cells in alopecia areata. Profiled with immunoSEQ multiplex PCR; TCRdb holds only in-frame clones, not every one. The data show 150,000 to 200,000 clones, more than 50% seen once. The sample in question was CD4+ T cells sorted from blood, obtained at week 24, from a patient treated with tofacitinib. Receptors were obtained from a human donor with alopecia areata. The CDR3 runs from the conserved cysteine through the conserved F or W. The order of the fields is clone size, D gene, CDR3 length, J gene, V gene, CDR3 DNA, CDR3 protein. A D gene is named only where the DNA matches it firmly. Only part of the rows carry a size: once, few, many, or a class if the clone is expanded.

clone size: -; D gene: TRBD2; CDR3 length: 16; J gene: TRBJ2-5; V gene: TRBV5-1; CDR3 DNA: TGCGCCAGCAGCCCGCGGACTAGCGGGGGGGCGGAGACCCAGTACTTC; CDR3 protein: CASSPRTSGGAETQYF
clone size: -; D gene: -; CDR3 length: 18; J gene: TRBJ2-6; V gene: TRBV21-1; CDR3 DNA: TGTGCCAGCAGCATTCTCCCTCGGCGGAGACGGGGGGCCAACGTCCTGACTTTC; CDR3 protein: CASSILPRRRRGANVLTF
clone size: few; D gene: -; CDR3 length: 12; J gene: TRBJ2-2; V gene: TRBV6-1; CDR3 DNA: TGTGCCAGCAGATTAGGGACCGGGGAGCTGTTTTTT; CDR3 protein: CASRLGTGELFF
clone size: few; D gene: -; CDR3 length: 14; J gene: TRBJ1-5; V gene: TRBV19; CDR3 DNA: TGTGCCAGTAGTATAGGCGGCAGGGATCAGCCCCAGCATTTT; CDR3 protein: CASSIGGRDQPQHF
clone size: -; D gene: -; CDR3 length: 14; J gene: TRBJ1-1; V gene: TRBV5-1; CDR3 DNA: TGCGCCAGCAGCTTGGGGACAGTGAACACTGAAGCTTTCTTT; CDR3 protein: CASSLGTVNTEAFF
clone size: once; D gene: -; CDR3 length: 16; J gene: TRBJ1-2; V gene: TRBV19; CDR3 DNA: TGTGCCAGTACCCAAGGGGGGATTGGTAGGTCGGATGGCTACACCTTC; CDR3 protein: CASTQGGIGRSDGYTF
clone size: -; D gene: -; CDR3 length: 12; J gene: TRBJ1-2; V gene: TRBV19; CDR3 DNA: TGTGCCAGTAGGCAGGACTTCTATGGCTACACCTTC; CDR3 protein: CASRQDFYGYTF
clone size: few; D gene: -; CDR3 length: 13; J gene: TRBJ1-2; V gene: TRBV29-1; CDR3 DNA: TGCAGCGTTGCAGTTGACAGAGAATATGGCTACACCTTC; CDR3 protein: CSVAVDREYGYTF
clone size: -; D gene: -; CDR3 length: 14; J gene: TRBJ1-1; V gene: TRBV6-1; CDR3 DNA: TGTGCCAGCAGTGAAAATTTTGGAGTTACTGAAGCTTTCTTT; CDR3 protein: CASSENFGVTEAFF
clone size: few; D gene: -; CDR3 length: 16; J gene: TRBJ2-7; V gene: TRBV7-8; CDR3 DNA: TGTGCCAGCAGCTTAGACACGGGATTTTCATCCTACGAGCAGTACTTC; CDR3 protein: CASSLDTGFSSYEQYF
clone size: -; D gene: -; CDR3 length: 14; J gene: TRBJ1-1; V gene: TRBV7-2; CDR3 DNA: TGTGCCAGCAGCCCCGCGTCGAGGGGCACTGAAGCTTTCTTT; CDR3 protein: CASSPASRGTEAFF
clone size: many; D gene: -; CDR3 length: 15; J gene: TRBJ2-3; V gene: TRBV5-6; CDR3 DNA: TGTGCCAGCAGCTTAAGAATATTTTCGACAGATACGCAGTATTTT; CDR3 protein: CASSLRIFSTDTQYF
clone size: -; D gene: -; CDR3 length: 11; J gene: TRBJ2-2; V gene: TRBV11-3; CDR3 DNA: TGTGCCAGCACAGGGACCGGGGAGCTGTTTTTT; CDR3 protein: CASTGTGELFF
clone size: few; D gene: -; CDR3 length: 16; J gene: TRBJ2-5; V gene: TRBV28; CDR3 DNA: TGTGCCAGCAGCCGCCCGAGTTGGGGGGGCTTGGAGACCCAGTACTTC; CDR3 protein: CASSRPSWGGLETQYF
clone size: -; D gene: TRBD2; CDR3 length: 14; J gene: TRBJ2-7; V gene: TRBV5-6; CDR3 DNA: TGTGCCAGCAGCTTGCCTAGCGGGGGGCGCGAGCAGTACTTC; CDR3 protein: CASSLPSGGREQYF
clone size: -; D gene: -; CDR3 length: 13; J gene: TRBJ2-7; V gene: TRBV30; CDR3 DNA: TGTGCCTGGAGCCGAGGGATTACCTACGAGCAGTACTTC; CDR3 protein: CAWSRGITYEQYF
clone size: -; D gene: TRBD1; CDR3 length: 13; J gene: TRBJ1-2; V gene: TRBV29-1; CDR3 DNA: TGCAGCGTTGGAACAGGGGGAAACTATGGCTACACCTTC; CDR3 protein: CSVGTGGNYGYTF
clone size: -; D gene: TRBD1; CDR3 length: 14; J gene: TRBJ1-4; V gene: TRBV29-1; CDR3 DNA: TGCAGCGTTGAAAACAGGGGGAGTAGTGAAAAACTGTTTTTT; CDR3 protein: CSVENRGSSEKLFF
clone size: few; D gene: -; CDR3 length: 14; J gene: TRBJ2-6; V gene: TRBV19; CDR3 DNA: TGTGCCAGTGGCCTCGGAACTGGGGCCAACGTCCTGACTTTC; CDR3 protein: CASGLGTGANVLTF